Below are 25 T cell receptor beta chains sequenced from a single sample in a study of shared clonotypes between healthy human individuals. Data came from immunoSEQ multiplex PCR; TCRdb stores just in-frame clones and leaves some out. This table holds some 2,400,000 clones, roughly 95% found once. Sequencing input: naive CD4+ T cells sorted from blood. Subset meaning: CD45RA+ positively selected. These receptors originate from a man in his late teens or twenties in good health.

The gene calls are TRBV7-9 and TRBJ2-7; weak D call: TRBD2 (8 bases). V lost 3 bases, J lost 2 bases, and 23 bases lay in between. This CDR3 spans 18 amino acids. Germline values: CDR1 SEHNR, CDR2 FQNEAQ (reference sequence). CDR3 region: CASSFRGGLTSDPYEQYF. The CDR3 DNA is TGTGCCAGCAGCTTCAGGGGGGGTCTGACTAGCGACCCCTACGAGCAGTACTTC. Combining the CDR3 with reference TRBV7-9 and TRBJ2-7 gives the whole variable domain DTGVSQNPRHKITKRGQNVTFRCDPISEHNRLYWYRQTLGQGPEFLTYFQNEAQLEKSRLLSDRFSAERPKGSFSTLEIQRTEQGDSAMYLCASSFRGGLTSDPYEQYFGPGTRLTVT.

This chain connects TRBV19 to TRBJ1-5; D unresolved. The V end lost 8 bases, the J end lost 0 bases, and 8 bases lay between the germline ends. The CDR3 runs 13 residues. Per germline, CDR1 LNHDA and CDR2 SQIVND (reference sequence). CDR3 protein: CASGTYSNQPQHF. As DNA, the CDR3 is TGTGCCAGTGGCACGTATAGCAATCAGCCCCAGCATTTT.

The chain couples TRBV9 to TRBJ1-6, with 9 bases fitting TRBD1. Germline V gene sequence: CDR1 SGDLS, CDR2 YYNGEE. This CDR3 comprises 14 residues. Germline trimming cut 3 bases from V and 7 bases from J; bases unmatched to any gene: 2. DNA for the CDR3: TGTGCCAGCAGCGGGACAGGGGTGAATTCACCCCTCCACTTT. It is translated as CASSGTGVNSPLHF.

The genes are TRBV5-8 and TRBJ2-1; 10 nucleotides align to TRBD1. Trimming removed 0 bases from V and 11 bases from J; junction bases left unmatched: 8. Germline CDR1 reads SGHTS; CDR2 reads YDEGEE. CDR3 length: 15 amino acids. This CDR3 reads CASSLVGTGVWKQFF. The DNA of the CDR3 is TGTGCCAGCAGCTTGGTGGGGACAGGGGTATGGAAGCAGTTCTTC. The full variable domain, in which reference TRBV5-8 and TRBJ2-1 provide the parts outside the CDR3, is EAGVTQSPTHLIKTRGQQATLRCSPISGHTSVYWYQQALGLGLQFLLWYDEGEERNRGNFPPRFSGRQFPNYSSELNVNALELEDSALYLCASSLVGTGVWKQFFGPGTRLTVL.

V is TRBV27 and J is TRBJ1-3, with D possibly matching TRBD1 (6 bases). The V gene's germline CDR1 is MNHEY and CDR2 SMNVEV (reference sequence). With 6 bases removed from V and 0 bases from J, the gap between germline ends came to 12 bases. This CDR3 has 15 residues. The CDR3 region has the DNA TGTGCCAGCAGGGGGGACACTTACTCTGGAAACACCATATATTTT. This encodes CASRGDTYSGNTIYF.

The genes are TRBV6-4 and TRBJ2-1, with D unresolved. The CDR3 extends over 18 amino acids. The germline CDR1 and CDR2 sequences are MRHNA and SNTAGT. V was pared by 0 bases and J by 8 bases, with 23 bases between. The CDR3 loop is CASSDSIEHYIITDEQFF. DNA of the CDR3: TGTGCCAGCAGTGACTCTATCGAACACTACATAATTACGGATGAGCAGTTCTTC.

This clone has a single count. The chain joins TRBV2 to TRBJ2-7; D unresolved. Germline V gene lookup returns CDR1 SNHLY and CDR2 FYNNEI. The V gene lost 7 bases and the J gene lost 3 bases, with 10 bases spanning the gap. The CDR3 is made up of 12 amino acids. The CDR3 nucleotides read TGTGCCAGCATGGGGTACGACTACGAGCAGTACTTC. Translated, it gives CASMGYDYEQYF.

This clone was recorded once. The J gene is TRBJ2-7, the V gene TRBV11-2; the D gene is possibly TRBD1 (6 bases). Germline assignment: CDR1 SGHAT and CDR2 FQNNGV. The V gene lost 5 bases and the J gene lost 9 bases, with 26 bases spanning the gap. The CDR3 has 16 amino acids. This CDR3 reads CASSKPIGQLRSGQYF. CDR3 sequence (DNA): TGTGCCAGCAGCAAACCCATTGGACAGCTGAGATCCGGGCAGTACTTC.

This chain joins TRBV10-3 and TRBJ2-7; 11 positions match TRBD1. The CDR3 extends over 12 amino acids. In germline, CDR1 is ENHRY, CDR2 SYGVKD. After removal of 10 bases from V and 5 bases from J, the junction contained 4 bases not matched to a gene. The CDR3 region has the DNA TGTGCCAGCGGGACAGGGGGGGACGAGCAGTACTTC. Residues: CASGTGGDEQYF.

This rearrangement joins TRBV29-1 to TRBJ1-2, with TRBD1 as a possible D gene (6 bases). The CDR3 has 13 residues. The V gene's germline CDR1 is SQVTM and CDR2 ANQGSEA. Trimming removed 2 bases at V and 4 bases at J, with 11 bases between. The CDR3 sequence is CSVEQGLGYGYTF. For the CDR3, the DNA is TGCAGCGTTGAACAGGGGCTGGGCTATGGCTACACCTTC. The whole variable domain, filled in from reference TRBV29-1 and TRBJ1-2, reads SAVISQKPSRDICQRGTSLTIQCQVDSQVTMMFWYRQQPGQSLTLIATANQGSEATYESGFVIDKFPISRPNLTFSTLTVSNMSPEDSSIYLCSVEQGLGYGYTFGSGTRLTVV.

The rearrangement joins TRBV27 to TRBJ2-1, with a tentative D call TRBD1 (5 bases). This CDR3 is built from 14 residues. The ends were cut back, 3 bases at V and 8 bases at J, with 14 bases in the middle. Germline V gives CDR1 MNHEY, CDR2 SMNVEV (reference sequence). As DNA, the CDR3 is TGTGCCAGCAGTTTGGGGCAGGTGTCCCATGAGCAGTTCTTC. Translating gives CASSLGQVSHEQFF.

V usage is TRBV7-9 and J usage is TRBJ2-5, with D unresolved. Trimming shortened V by 1 base and J by 4 bases, and 13 bases separated the two germline ends. Germline-derived CDR1 and CDR2 are SEHNR and FQNEAQ (reference sequence). The CDR3 has 15 amino acids. CDR3 sequence reads: CASSLDGVVGETQYF. The CDR3 region has the DNA TGTGCCAGCAGCTTAGACGGAGTAGTTGGAGAGACCCAGTACTTC.

The chain carries TRBV11-2 and TRBJ1-5; no clear D gene. Between the trimmed V and J ends, which lost 0 bases and 5 bases, there was a span of 11 bases. This CDR3 comprises 15 residues. CDR1 SGHAT and CDR2 FQNNGV come from the germline V gene. The CDR3 protein is CASSLDGLRYQPQHF. In DNA, the CDR3 is TGTGCCAGCAGCTTAGATGGACTTCGCTATCAGCCCCAGCATTTT.

A remark on this clone: Other DNA sequences within the sample encode an identical CDR3. The CDR3 DNA sequence: TGCGCCAGCAGCTTGGGAACAGGGGATGGCAATCAGCCCCAGCATTTT. This encodes CASSLGTGDGNQPQHF. This chain links TRBV5-1 with TRBJ1-5; 7 nucleotides agree with TRBD1. Germline CDR1 SGHRS, CDR2 YFSETQ. This CDR3 region has 16 residues. With 0 bases clipped from V and 2 bases from J, the junction kept 5 bases outside the gene matches.

V is TRBV7-9 and J is TRBJ2-5; tentative D call: TRBD1 (7 bases). Germline V gives CDR1 SEHNR, CDR2 FQNEAQ (reference sequence). V was cut by 5 bases and J by 8 bases, with 21 bases left in between. This CDR3 is 15 amino acids long. CDR3 sequence: CASSRPAGGSETQYF. For the CDR3, the DNA is TGTGCCAGCAGCCGCCCCGCAGGGGGGAGCGAAACCCAGTACTTC.

This chain joins TRBV9 and TRBJ2-1; D might be TRBD2 (5 bases). The CDR3 is 17 amino acids. CDR1 is SGDLS, CDR2 YYNGEE, per germline. With 0 bases removed from V and 0 bases from J, the gap between germline ends came to 13 bases. CDR3 protein: CASSVEGPGSSYNEQFF. DNA of the CDR3: TGTGCCAGCAGCGTAGAGGGTCCTGGGAGCTCCTACAATGAGCAGTTCTTC.

The V gene is TRBV4-1, the J gene TRBJ2-7; 8 bases match TRBD2. CDR1 is MGHRA and CDR2 is YSYEKL in the germline V gene. V trimming: 4 bases; J trimming: 4 bases; junction bases outside the gene matches: 9. The CDR3 extends over 15 amino acids. The CDR3 is CASSLAGLSTYEQYF. CDR3 sequence (DNA): TGCGCCAGCAGCCTAGCGGGACTATCGACGTACGAGCAGTACTTC.

This clone showed up just once. This chain joins TRBV11-2 and TRBJ2-1, with TRBD2 identical over 7 bases. CDR1 and CDR2 from the germline V gene are SGHAT and FQNNGV. There are 15 residues in the CDR3. J gave up 2 bases and V 8 bases, and 9 bases lay outside the gene matches. CDR3 DNA: TGTGCCAGCCGGCGGTCGGCGGGAGCCTACAATGAGCAGTTCTTC. This sequence encodes CASRRSAGAYNEQFF.

This clone was observed once. CDR3 in amino acids: CASSGGTGVGYIQYF. CDR3 sequence (DNA): TGTGCCAGCAGCGGCGGGACAGGGGTCGGGTACATTCAGTACTTC. The J gene is TRBJ2-4, the V gene TRBV7-2; TRBD1 agrees at 10 bases. Per germline, CDR1 SGHTA and CDR2 FQGNSA. V was pared by 5 bases and J by 8 bases, with 9 bases of the junction left unmatched. This CDR3 contains 15 residues.

This chain connects TRBV11-2 to TRBJ1-1, with D uncertain. The CDR3 has 14 amino acids. The germline CDR1 and CDR2 sequences are SGHAT and FQNNGV. Trimming removed 3 bases from V and 1 base from J, with 9 bases in between. CDR3 sequence reads: CASSLAQGNTEAFF. CDR3 in DNA: TGTGCCAGCAGCTTGGCGCAAGGGAACACTGAAGCTTTCTTT.

V and J are TRBV18 and TRBJ2-2, with D possibly TRBD1 on 5 matching bases. This CDR3 contains 17 residues. V was cut by 2 bases and J by 0 bases, with 13 bases left in between. Per germline, CDR1 KGHSH and CDR2 LQKENI. CDR3 residues: CASSPGASTPNTGELFF. The CDR3 coding sequence is TGTGCCAGCTCACCAGGGGCGTCCACTCCGAACACCGGGGAGCTGTTTTTT.

Note on this clone: Other DNA sequences in this specimen translate into the identical CDR3. The chain employs TRBV18 and TRBJ2-7; TRBD1 aligns across 10 bases. CDR1 and CDR2 (germline): KGHSH, LQKENI. The J segment lost 3 bases and the V segment lost 0 bases, leaving 2 bases of the junction unmatched. The CDR3 is 15 amino acids. The CDR3 nucleotides are TGTGCCAGCTCACCACCGGGACAGGGGAGCTACGAGCAGTACTTC. It codes for CASSPPGQGSYEQYF.

The chain uses TRBV18 and TRBJ1-1, with D perhaps TRBD1 (5 bases). Germline values: CDR1 KGHSH, CDR2 LQKENI. The CDR3 sequence is 17 residues long. Trimming stripped 3 bases from V and 0 bases from J, with 17 bases between. The CDR3 here is CASSPRQGSFMNTEAFF. CDR3 coding DNA: TGTGCCAGCTCACCGCGGCAGGGCTCTTTCATGAACACTGAAGCTTTCTTT.

The chain uses TRBV10-3 and TRBJ1-1; D not resolved. V lost 0 bases, J lost 2 bases, and 10 bases lay in between. CDR3 size: 15 residues. Germline loops: CDR1 ENHRY, CDR2 SYGVKD. The CDR3 bases are TGTGCCATCAGTGAGTCGGGTCAGTTTAACACTGAAGCTTTCTTT. It specifies CAISESGQFNTEAFF.

The chain links TRBV5-1 to TRBJ2-1; 9 positions match TRBD2. V lost 0 bases, J lost 4 bases, and 11 bases stayed unmatched. The CDR3 is 18 amino acids. CDR1 and CDR2 from the germline V gene are SGHRS and YFSETQ. CDR3 nucleotide sequence: TGCGCCAGCAGCTTGGGGCTAGCGGGGTCAACCCTTTACAATGAGCAGTTCTTC. Protein: CASSLGLAGSTLYNEQFF.